The 23 T cell receptor beta chains below were found in one sample sequenced in a study of T-cell reconstitution after alpha-beta-depleted transplantation in children. TCRbeta library preparation incorporated unique molecular identifiers. In TCRdb, the PCR reads were re-called with MiXCR into one record per CDR3 protein. The sample carries around 700,000 distinct CDR3 sequences, about an eighth recorded once. The sequenced sample was PBMCs, obtained before TCRalphabeta/CD19-depleted stem cell transplant. These receptor sequences come from a girl aged 2 to 10 with congenital amegakaryocytic thrombocytopenia, due to receive a stem cell transplant.

The V and J genes are TRBV28 and TRBJ2-3; TRBD1 might be the D (6 bases). Trimming pared 6 bases from V and 11 bases from J, leaving 24 bases between. This CDR3 region has 15 residues. Germline loops: CDR1 MDHEN, CDR2 SYDVKM. CDR3 sequence: CASRVVGHPGLRQYF. DNA for the CDR3: TGTGCCAGCAGGGTGGTGGGACACCCCGGGTTGAGGCAGTATTTT.

This clonotype was found a few times. V and J are TRBV5-1 and TRBJ2-2; perhaps TRBD2 as D (5 bases). The CDR3 contains 15 residues. The germline gives CDR1 SGHRS, CDR2 YFSETQ. The germline V and J ends were trimmed by 6 bases and 5 bases, with 17 bases remaining between them. Here the CDR3 DNA reads TGCGCCAGCACCGAATGGGAGCGGCAGACCGGGGAGCTGTTTTTT. This encodes CASTEWERQTGELFF.

J is TRBJ1-1 and V is TRBV20-1, with D maybe TRBD1 (6 bases). This CDR3 region has 11 residues. CDR1 and CDR2 from the germline V gene are DFQATT and SNEGSKA (reference sequence). The CDR3 spells CRGGGFPEAFF. CDR3 bases: TGCAGAGGGGGGGGGTTCCCTGAAGCTTTCTTT.

The V and J genes are TRBV5-1 and TRBJ2-2; 12 nucleotides align to TRBD2. Germline V gives CDR1 SGHRS, CDR2 YFSETQ. The junction had 13 bases not matched to a gene; V was cut back by 4 bases and J by 6 bases. The CDR3 is made up of 18 amino acids. DNA for the CDR3: TGCGCCAGCAGCCACCAGACTAGCGGGAGAATTTGGGCCGGGGAGCTGTTTTTT. Translating it yields CASSHQTSGRIWAGELFF.

There are many counts of this clonotype. The chain links TRBV29-1 to TRBJ1-1, with unresolved D. V lost 4 bases, J lost 4 bases, and 7 bases lay in between. This CDR3 region has 11 residues. Germline V gene data show CDR1 as SQVTM and CDR2 as ANQGSEA. CDR3 sequence (DNA): TGCAGCGTTGCCCACACCACTGAAGCTTTCTTT. It encodes CSVAHTTEAFF.

This clonotype has at least ten counts. This chain joins TRBV29-1 and TRBJ2-1; D possibly corresponds to TRBD1 (5 bases). CDR3 length: 11 residues. The germline V gene encodes CDR1 SQVTM and CDR2 ANQGSEA. Trimming took 6 bases from V and 9 from J, leaving 12 bases between them. For the CDR3, the DNA is TGCAGCGTGACAGATGTGGCTGAGCAGTTCTTC. Translated: CSVTDVAEQFF.

The chain has TRBV6-5 and TRBJ2-1; a possible D gene is TRBD2 (7 bases). The CDR3 spans 15 residues. CDR1 and CDR2 (germline): MNHEY, SVGAGI. Trimming removed 6 bases at V and 8 bases at J, with 20 bases between. The CDR3 nucleotides are TGTGCCAGCAGCTATACCCCCGCCGGGGGGCATGAGCAGTTCTTC. Protein: CASSYTPAGGHEQFF.

This chain links TRBV5-6 with TRBJ1-2; D is unresolved. The CDR3 runs to 12 residues. The V end was cut by 0 bases, the J end by 6 bases, with 6 bases between. Germline CDR1 and CDR2: SGHDT and YYEEEE. The DNA of the CDR3 is TGTGCCAGCAGCTTGGGGGTGGATGGCTACACCTTC. It encodes CASSLGVDGYTF.

Ten or more counts support this clonotype. The V gene is TRBV25-1, the J gene TRBJ2-7; D ambiguous. This CDR3 comprises 15 residues. V lost 3 bases and J 2 bases, leaving 14 bases between the germline ends. Germline V gene lookup returns CDR1 MGHDK and CDR2 SYGVNS. The CDR3 bases are TGTGCCAGCAGTGACAGGTTCTACGGAACCTACGAGCAGTACTTC. Protein: CASSDRFYGTYEQYF.

This clonotype was seen many times. V usage is TRBV7-6 and J usage is TRBJ2-5; 7 bases map to TRBD1. The germline CDR1 and CDR2 sequences are SGHVS and FNYEAQ. J gave up 2 bases and V 0 bases, and 9 bases lay outside the gene matches. The length of the CDR3 is 17 residues. CDR3 sequence: CASSLADRVGWQETQYF. The CDR3 DNA sequence: TGTGCCAGCAGCTTAGCCGACAGGGTGGGTTGGCAAGAGACCCAGTACTTC.

This clonotype was counted many times. The chain is built from TRBV12-3 or TRBV12-4 and TRBJ1-4, with 7 nucleotides matching TRBD1. This CDR3 comprises 14 residues. The V gene end was trimmed by 4 bases and the J gene end by 5 bases; junction bases not matched to a gene: 4. The CDR3: CASSSGTENEKLFF. DNA of the CDR3: TGTGCCAGCAGTTCCGGGACAGAGAATGAAAAACTGTTTTTT.

This clonotype showed up many times. This sequence joins TRBV14 and TRBJ2-1, with D possibly being TRBD1 (6 bases). V lost 3 bases to trimming and J lost 0 bases, with 18 bases between them. This CDR3 has 18 amino acids. Germline CDR1 reads SGHDN; CDR2 reads FVKESK. The CDR3, as DNA: TGTGCCAGCAGCCATCGGACAGCGACAACCCCCTCCTACAATGAGCAGTTCTTC. Translated: CASSHRTATTPSYNEQFF.

This clonotype was seen ten or more times. The CDR3: CASSYSSQSHTQYF. The CDR3 nucleotides are TGTGCCAGCAGTTACTCTTCCCAATCTCATACGCAGTATTTT. V and J are TRBV6-5 and TRBJ2-3; D remains unclear. Trimming cost V 0 bases and J 7 bases, with 11 bases left between them. There are 14 residues in the CDR3. The germline CDR1 and CDR2 sequences are MNHEY and SVGAGI.

This clonotype was observed a few times. The V call is TRBV5-1, the J call TRBJ1-1; D is possibly TRBD1 (5 bases). Trimming removed 6 bases at V and 4 bases at J, with 16 bases between. Germline V gene data show CDR1 as SGHRS and CDR2 as YFSETQ. The CDR3 is made up of 14 amino acids. Written as DNA, the CDR3 is TGCGCCAGCAAGGCCCAGGGCAGTGGCACTGAAGCTTTCTTT. It codes for CASKAQGSGTEAFF.

The sample holds many counts of this clonotype. The genes are TRBV12-3 or TRBV12-4 and TRBJ2-1; 8 nucleotides match TRBD2. This CDR3 region has 16 residues. The J segment lost 3 bases and the V segment lost 4 bases, leaving 8 bases of the junction unmatched. CDR3 coding DNA: TGTGCCAGCAGTTCCCGACTTGCGGGAGGCTACAATGAGCAGTTCTTC. Its protein product is CASSSRLAGGYNEQFF.

This clonotype was detected only a few times. The chain has TRBV28 and TRBJ1-3, with D maybe TRBD1 (6 bases). The CDR3 covers 13 residues. Trimming removed 10 bases from V and 0 bases from J, with 10 bases in between. The germline V gene has CDR1 MDHEN and CDR2 SYDVKM. CDR3 residues: CATRGSSGNTIYF. The CDR3 region has the DNA TGTGCCACCAGGGGAAGCTCTGGAAACACCATATATTTT.

V and J are TRBV7-9 and TRBJ2-1; possible D gene TRBD1, 5 bases. V was clipped by 6 bases and J by 8 bases, with 14 bases between them. CDR3 length: 13 amino acids. Germline V gene lookup returns CDR1 SEHNR and CDR2 FQNEAQ (reference sequence). CDR3 protein: CASSLQVLDEQFF. The CDR3 DNA sequence: TGTGCCAGCAGTTTACAGGTTTTGGATGAGCAGTTCTTC.

The rearrangement links TRBV7-8 to TRBJ2-1; TRBD2 matches 14 bases. The V gene end was trimmed by 5 bases and the J gene end by 10 bases; junction bases not matched to a gene: 7. The CDR3 sequence is 15 residues long. From germline, CDR1 is SGHVS and CDR2 FQNEAQ. Written as DNA, the CDR3 is TGTGCCAGCAGCGATAGGACTAGCGGGAGGTACGAGCAGTTCTTC. Residues: CASSDRTSGRYEQFF. Combining the CDR3 with reference TRBV7-8 and TRBJ2-1 gives the whole variable domain GAGVSQSPRYKVAKRGQDVALRCDPISGHVSLFWYQQALGQGPEFLTYFQNEAQLDKSGLPSDRFFAERPEGSVSTLKIQRTQQEDSAVYLCASSDRTSGRYEQFFGPGTRLTVL.

In this sample, this clonotype turned up many times. This chain connects TRBV4-1 to TRBJ1-2, with D unclear. Germline-derived CDR1 and CDR2 are MGHRA and YSYEKL. The CDR3 spans 13 residues. V was trimmed by 1 base and J by 4 bases, leaving 7 bases between them. CDR3 residues: CASSQGEAYGYTF. CDR3 nucleotide sequence: TGCGCCAGCAGCCAAGGGGAGGCCTATGGCTACACCTTC.

The table lists this clonotype with many counts. The rearrangement uses TRBV9 and TRBJ2-2; D is unclear. Germline-derived CDR1 and CDR2 are SGDLS and YYNGEE. V lost 1 base, J lost 5 bases, and 12 bases lay in between. The CDR3 is 15 residues long. CDR3 DNA sequence: TGTGCCAGCAGCGTAAGGCCCCTACCAACCGGGGAGCTGTTTTTT. Its translation: CASSVRPLPTGELFF.

This clonotype was observed many times. The chain carries TRBV5-5 and TRBJ2-5; D is uncertain. Deletions cut 4 bases from V and 4 bases from J, with 14 bases between. The CDR3 totals 14 residues. The V gene's germline CDR1 is SGHKS and CDR2 YYEKEE (reference sequence). The CDR3 nucleotides are TGTGCCAGCAGCCAAGGCCCCGCGACAGAGACCCAGTACTTC. Translation gives CASSQGPATETQYF. Drawing the rest from reference TRBV5-5 and TRBJ2-5, the complete variable domain is DAGVTQSPTHLIKTRGQQVTLRCSPISGHKSVSWYQQVLGQGPQFIFQYYEKEERGRGNFPDRFSARQFPNYSSELNVNALLLGDSALYLCASSQGPATETQYFGPGTRLLVL.

This clonotype was detected ten times or more. The genes are TRBV25-1 and TRBJ2-1, with 8 bases matching TRBD2. The CDR3 is made up of 12 amino acids. With 5 bases clipped from V and 14 bases from J, the junction kept 8 bases outside the gene matches. From germline, CDR1 is MGHDK and CDR2 SYGVNS. CDR3 sequence: CASSSPGLEKFF. The DNA of the CDR3 is TGTGCCAGCAGTTCCCCGGGACTAGAGAAGTTCTTC.

This clonotype has a count of ten or more. The chain carries TRBV7-8 and TRBJ2-7; D is perhaps TRBD1 (6 bases). The V and J ends lost 1 base and 9 bases respectively, with 13 bases between them. There are 13 residues in the CDR3. CDR1 and CDR2 from the germline V gene are SGHVS and FQNEAQ. The chain's CDR3 is CASSLGQQGGQYF. The CDR3 bases are TGTGCCAGCAGCTTAGGGCAGCAAGGGGGGCAGTACTTC.